The next 24 T cell receptor beta chains were all read from a single sample in a study of cytotoxic CD8 clonotypes in ibrutinib-treated CLL. Assay used: immunoSEQ multiplex PCR; TCRdb lists only in-frame clones, some missing. The sample records 45,000 to 70,000 clones, roughly 50% being singletons. The sample here was PBMCs, taken after 24 months of ibrutinib treatment. The receptors derive from a human donor with chronic lymphocytic leukemia.

The chain has TRBV11-2 and TRBJ2-2; no clear D. The germline V and J ends were trimmed by 5 bases and 5 bases, with 15 bases remaining between them. Germline V gene lookup returns CDR1 SGHAT and CDR2 FQNNGV. The CDR3 is 15 amino acids. As DNA, the CDR3 is TGTGCCAGCAGCCCAACAGCTGGGGTTACCGGGGAGCTGTTTTTT. As protein: CASSPTAGVTGELFF.

This clone was picked up many times. V usage is TRBV15 and J usage is TRBJ2-5; TRBD1 or TRBD2 may be the D gene (5 bases each). The CDR3 sequence is 14 residues long. The germline V gene has CDR1 LNHNV and CDR2 YYDKDF (reference sequence). Trimming took 3 bases from V and 2 from J, leaving 10 bases between them. The CDR3 nucleotides read TGTGCCACCAGCAGGGGGACCATACAAGAGACCCAGTACTTC. Translation: CATSRGTIQETQYF.

In the case of this clone: One end of the junction does not line up with germline, which may come from a read error. This chain joins TRBV7-2 and TRBJ2-3; possibly TRBD1 for D (7 bases). CDR1 and CDR2 (germline): SGHTA, FQGNSA. The CDR3 runs 14 residues. Here the CDR3 DNA reads TGTGCCAGCAGCCTAGCGACAGGGACAGATACGCAGTATTTT. It is translated as CASSLATGTDTQYF.

The chain combines TRBV5-1 with TRBJ1-2; a possible D gene is TRBD1 (6 bases). V gave up 4 bases and J gave up 4 bases, with 23 bases separating them. Germline CDR1 and CDR2: SGHRS and YFSETQ. The CDR3 covers 17 residues. In DNA form, the CDR3 reads TGCGCCAGCAGCCCTTTAGCGGGGGGTCAGGGGACCTATGGCTACACCTTC. This sequence encodes CASSPLAGGQGTYGYTF.

The rearrangement joins TRBV7-2 to TRBJ1-2; 8 positions match TRBD1. Germline CDR1 reads SGHTA; CDR2 reads FQGNSA. The V gene end was trimmed by 3 bases and the J gene end by 7 bases; junction bases not matched to a gene: 7. The CDR3 has 14 residues. This chain's CDR3 is CASSFGQGLFGYTF. The CDR3 DNA sequence: TGTGCCAGCAGCTTTGGACAGGGCCTGTTTGGCTACACCTTC.

This chain connects TRBV7-2 to TRBJ2-3, with D unclear. The length of the CDR3 is 12 residues. V lost 5 bases, J lost 3 bases, and 6 bases lay in between. The germline V gene has CDR1 SGHTA and CDR2 FQGNSA. The CDR3 is CASSATTDTQYF. The CDR3 DNA follows: TGTGCCAGCAGCGCGACAACAGATACGCAGTATTTT.

Of note for this clone: In the same sample, other DNA sequences code for this CDR3. This chain links TRBV5-4 with TRBJ2-5; D is undetermined. The V gene lost 4 bases and the J gene lost 5 bases, with 9 bases spanning the gap. The CDR3 is made up of 12 amino acids. Germline CDR1 reads SGHNT; CDR2 reads YYREEE (reference sequence). DNA for the CDR3: TGTGCCAGCAGCCTCGAGTACGAGACCCAGTACTTC. The encoded protein is CASSLEYETQYF.

The V and J genes are TRBV7-9 and TRBJ2-1, with D possibly matching TRBD1 (6 bases). Germline V gives CDR1 SEHNR, CDR2 FQNEAQ (reference sequence). Deletions cut 5 bases from V and 4 bases from J, with 12 bases between. CDR3 length: 14 residues. Written as DNA, the CDR3 is TGTGCCAGCAGCAGACAGGATGGGTACAATGAGCAGTTCTTC. Residues: CASSRQDGYNEQFF.

The V and J genes are TRBV5-1 and TRBJ2-7; 8 nucleotides agree with TRBD1. The germline V gene has CDR1 SGHRS and CDR2 YFSETQ. The CDR3 contains 14 residues. The trim removed 4 bases at V and 4 bases at J, leaving 7 bases unmatched. CDR3 protein: CASSRGQGPYEQYF. CDR3 DNA: TGCGCCAGCAGCCGCGGACAGGGACCTTACGAGCAGTACTTC.

The chain has TRBV19 and TRBJ1-3; D possibly corresponds to TRBD1 (5 bases). The V gene's germline CDR1 is LNHDA and CDR2 SQIVND (reference sequence). The CDR3 covers 16 residues. V was shortened by 3 bases and J by 0 bases, with 12 bases between the two germline ends. CDR3 sequence reads: CASSIYGADSGNTIYF. In nucleotides, the CDR3 is TGTGCCAGTAGTATCTATGGGGCAGACTCTGGAAACACCATATATTTT.

This chain uses TRBV5-1 with TRBJ1-1, with TRBD1 as a possible D gene (5 bases). From germline, CDR1 is SGHRS and CDR2 YFSETQ. The V and J ends lost 6 bases and 6 bases respectively, with 18 bases between them. CDR3 size: 14 residues. The CDR3 DNA reads as TGCGCCAGCACCCTAACCCGGGGGTTCGCTGAAGCTTTCTTT. Its protein is CASTLTRGFAEAFF.

The CDR3 region has the DNA TGTGCCAGCAGCCGAATCGGGACTACAGATACGCAGTATTTT. Translating gives CASSRIGTTDTQYF. The chain links TRBV6-4 to TRBJ2-3, with a tentative D call TRBD2 (6 bases). V was clipped by 6 bases and J by 3 bases, with 13 bases between them. CDR3 length: 14 residues. Per germline, CDR1 MRHNA and CDR2 SNTAGT.

The rearrangement uses TRBV5-4 and TRBJ1-1; no definite D call. Per the germline V gene, CDR1 is SGHNT and CDR2 is YYREEE (reference sequence). There are 11 residues in the CDR3. The ends were cut back, 3 bases at V and 7 bases at J, with 7 bases in the middle. The CDR3 DNA follows: TGTGCCAGCAGCTCGGGTTTTGAAGCTTTCTTT. Its protein is CASSSGFEAFF.

CDR3 sequence: CASSAWDGAQQETQYF. CDR3 in DNA: TGTGCCAGCAGCGCCTGGGACGGAGCACAGCAAGAGACCCAGTACTTC. This rearrangement joins TRBV11-1 to TRBJ2-5; D tentatively reads TRBD1 or TRBD2 (5 bases each). The germline CDR1 and CDR2 sequences are SGHAT and FQDESV (reference sequence). This CDR3 is built from 16 residues. V was trimmed by 5 bases and J by 2 bases, leaving 18 bases between them.

The rearrangement links TRBV27 to TRBJ2-3; tentatively, D is TRBD1 or TRBD2 (6 bases each). Deletions cut 5 bases from V and 1 base from J, with 19 bases between. Germline CDR1 reads MNHEY; CDR2 reads SMNVEV (reference sequence). The CDR3 runs to 17 residues. The CDR3 DNA is TGTGCCAGCAGTCCTCCTCGGGGGCGGGGAGGCACAGATACGCAGTATTTT. The encoded protein is CASSPPRGRGGTDTQYF.

The chain uses TRBV20-1 and TRBJ1-2; D is possibly TRBD1 (5 bases). Trimming left V 6 bases short and J 8 bases short, with 13 bases between. The CDR3 is 11 amino acids. Germline V gene data show CDR1 as DFQATT and CDR2 as SNEGSKA (reference sequence). This CDR3 is CSAARGSGYTF. Here the CDR3 DNA reads TGCAGTGCCGCTCGGGGGTCAGGCTACACCTTC.

The rearrangement uses TRBV28 and TRBJ2-2; D may be TRBD1 (6 bases). V lost 7 bases and J lost 6, with 9 bases in between. CDR3 length equals 12 residues. From germline, CDR1 is MDHEN and CDR2 SYDVKM. The CDR3 bases are TGTGCCAGCAAAAGGACAGCCGGGGAGCTGTTTTTT. Protein product: CASKRTAGELFF.

There are many counts of this clone. The chain recombines TRBV7-8 with TRBJ1-4, with TRBD1 as a possible D gene (5 bases). The CDR3 sequence is 14 residues long. Germline CDR1 and CDR2: SGHVS and FQNEAQ. V was trimmed by 1 base and J by 10 bases, leaving 13 bases between them. CDR3 protein: CASSLVEGSAKLFF. CDR3 nucleotide sequence: TGTGCCAGCAGCTTAGTCGAGGGGTCGGCAAAACTGTTTTTT. Looking up the rest from reference TRBV7-8 and TRBJ1-4 gives the full variable domain: GAGVSQSPRYKVAKRGQDVALRCDPISGHVSLFWYQQALGQGPEFLTYFQNEAQLDKSGLPSDRFFAERPEGSVSTLKIQRTQQEDSAVYLCASSLVEGSAKLFFGSGTQLSVL.

The rearrangement links TRBV7-9 to TRBJ2-1, with 10 nucleotides matching TRBD2. V trimming: 5 bases; J trimming: 5 bases; junction bases outside the gene matches: 12. The CDR3 has 17 residues. The V gene's germline CDR1 is SEHNR and CDR2 FQNEAQ (reference sequence). CDR3 protein: CASSDSRLAGAHNEQFF. The CDR3 DNA reads TGTGCCAGCAGCGATAGCAGGCTAGCGGGGGCCCACAATGAGCAGTTCTTC. Filled out from reference TRBV7-9 and TRBJ2-1, the complete variable domain reads DTGVSQNPRHKITKRGQNVTFRCDPISEHNRLYWYRQTLGQGPEFLTYFQNEAQLEKSRLLSDRFSAERPKGSFSTLEIQRTEQGDSAMYLCASSDSRLAGAHNEQFFGPGTRLTVL.

Ten or more counts support this clone. The chain recombines TRBV5-1 with TRBJ1-5; maybe TRBD1 (6 bases). This CDR3 contains 17 residues. The V gene lost 4 bases and the J gene lost 1 base, with 18 bases spanning the gap. Per germline, CDR1 SGHRS and CDR2 YFSETQ. CDR3 DNA: TGCGCCAGCAGCGTCAACCCGACAGGCGGAAGCAATCAGCCCCAGCATTTT. Its protein product is CASSVNPTGGSNQPQHF.

The chain carries TRBV20-1 and TRBJ1-1, with a tentative D call TRBD1 (5 bases). V was cut by 7 bases and J by 3 bases, with 9 bases left in between. Per germline, CDR1 DFQATT and CDR2 SNEGSKA (reference sequence). The CDR3 covers 11 residues. CDR3 bases: TGCAGTGTGCAGGGCCACACTGAAGCTTTCTTT. Translation gives CSVQGHTEAFF.

This clone was seen repeatedly, ten times or more. V gene TRBV5-1 combines with J gene TRBJ2-1; TRBD2 is a possible D gene (5 bases). Trimming left V 8 bases short and J 0 bases short, with 18 bases between. CDR1 is SGHRS, CDR2 YFSETQ, per germline. The length of the CDR3 is 16 residues. The CDR3 is CASALLGFSSYNEQFF. In nucleotides, the CDR3 is TGCGCCAGTGCCCTACTAGGGTTCAGCTCCTACAATGAGCAGTTCTTC.

CDR3 amino acids: CASSEVRSNQPQHF. The CDR3 DNA reads TGTGCCAGCAGTGAGGTCCGTAGCAATCAGCCCCAGCATTTT. The chain uses TRBV6-5 and TRBJ1-5; D gene uncertain. Per the germline V gene, CDR1 is MNHEY and CDR2 is SVGAGI. The germline V and J ends were trimmed by 5 bases and 0 bases, with 8 bases remaining between them. The CDR3 is 14 amino acids.

The chain uses TRBV28 and TRBJ1-1, with D tentatively TRBD1 (5 bases). Trimming removed 6 bases at V and 1 base at J, with 15 bases between. The CDR3 contains 15 residues. Germline CDR1 MDHEN, CDR2 SYDVKM. The chain's CDR3 is CASRESQGPNTEAFF. The CDR3 DNA reads TGTGCCAGCAGAGAAAGCCAGGGCCCGAACACTGAAGCTTTCTTT.